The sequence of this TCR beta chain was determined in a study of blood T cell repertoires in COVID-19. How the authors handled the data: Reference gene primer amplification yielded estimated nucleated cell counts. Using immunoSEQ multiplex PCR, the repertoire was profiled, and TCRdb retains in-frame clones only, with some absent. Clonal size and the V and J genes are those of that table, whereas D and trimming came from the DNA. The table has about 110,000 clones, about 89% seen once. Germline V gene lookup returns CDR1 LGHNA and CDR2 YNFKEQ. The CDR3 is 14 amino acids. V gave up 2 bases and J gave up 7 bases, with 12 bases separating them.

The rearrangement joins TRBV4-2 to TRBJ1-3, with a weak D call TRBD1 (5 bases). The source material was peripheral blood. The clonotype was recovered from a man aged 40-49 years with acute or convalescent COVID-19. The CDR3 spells CASSQPSRGNTIYF. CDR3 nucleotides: TGTGCCAGCAGCCAACCCAGCCGGGGGAACACCATATATTTT.